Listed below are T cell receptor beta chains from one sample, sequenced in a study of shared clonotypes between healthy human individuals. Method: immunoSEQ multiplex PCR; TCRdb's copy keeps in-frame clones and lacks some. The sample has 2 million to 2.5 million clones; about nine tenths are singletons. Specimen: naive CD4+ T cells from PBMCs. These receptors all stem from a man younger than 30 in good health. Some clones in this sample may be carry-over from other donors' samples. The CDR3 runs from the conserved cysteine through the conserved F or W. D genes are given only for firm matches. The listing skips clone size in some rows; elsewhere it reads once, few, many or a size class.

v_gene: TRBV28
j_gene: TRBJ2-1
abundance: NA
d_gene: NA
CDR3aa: CASSLLGFEQFF
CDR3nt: TGTGCCAGCAGTTTATTGGGGTTTGAGCAGTTCTTC

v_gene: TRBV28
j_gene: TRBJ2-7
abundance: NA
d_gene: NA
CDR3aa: CASSSGGTYEQYF
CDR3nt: TGTGCCAGCAGTTCCGGTGGGACCTACGAGCAGTACTTC

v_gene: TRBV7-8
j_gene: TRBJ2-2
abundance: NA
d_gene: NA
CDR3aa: CASSPSGNTGELFF
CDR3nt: TGTGCCAGCAGCCCCTCAGGGAACACCGGGGAGCTGTTTTTT

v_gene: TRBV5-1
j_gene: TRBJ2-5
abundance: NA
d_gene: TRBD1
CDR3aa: CASSGQGATQYF
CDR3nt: TGCGCCAGCAGCGGACAGGGGGCGACCCAGTACTTC

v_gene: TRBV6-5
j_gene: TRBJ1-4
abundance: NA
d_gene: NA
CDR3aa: CASSLGTSTEKLFF
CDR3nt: TGTGCCAGCAGCCTCGGGACGAGTACTGAAAAACTGTTTTTT

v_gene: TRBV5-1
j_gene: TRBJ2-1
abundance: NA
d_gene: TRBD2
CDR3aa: CASSSRGGLAGSYNEQFF
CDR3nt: TGCGCCAGCAGCTCCCGGGGGGGACTAGCGGGCTCCTACAATGAGCAGTTCTTC

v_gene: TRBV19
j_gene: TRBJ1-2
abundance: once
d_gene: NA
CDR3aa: CASSLGQANYGYTF
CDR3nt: TGTGCCAGTAGTCTGGGTCAAGCTAACTATGGCTACACCTTC

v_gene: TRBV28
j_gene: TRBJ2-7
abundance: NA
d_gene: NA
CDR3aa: CASSSRARGNHYEQYF
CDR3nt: TGTGCCAGCAGTTCCAGGGCTAGGGGGAACCATTACGAGCAGTACTTC

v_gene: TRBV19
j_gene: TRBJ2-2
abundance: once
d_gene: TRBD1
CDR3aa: CATHHPGQGNTGELFF
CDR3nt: TGTGCCACCCATCACCCGGGACAGGGTAACACCGGGGAGCTGTTTTTT

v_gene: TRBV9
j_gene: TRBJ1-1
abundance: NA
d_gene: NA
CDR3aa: CASSVDLPNTEAFF
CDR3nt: TGTGCCAGCAGCGTAGACCTGCCGAACACTGAAGCTTTCTTT

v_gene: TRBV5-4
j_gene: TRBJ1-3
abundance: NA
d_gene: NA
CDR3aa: CASSLIKGGSGNTIYF
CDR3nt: TGTGCCAGCAGCTTGATAAAGGGCGGCTCTGGAAACACCATATATTTT

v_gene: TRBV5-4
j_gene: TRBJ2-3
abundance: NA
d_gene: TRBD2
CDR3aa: CASSLGASGSERQYF
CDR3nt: TGTGCCAGCAGCTTGGGGGCTAGCGGGAGTGAGAGGCAGTATTTT

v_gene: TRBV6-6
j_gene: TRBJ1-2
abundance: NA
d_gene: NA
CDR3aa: CASSYSGGAEGYTF
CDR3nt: TGTGCCAGCAGTTACTCGGGGGGCGCAGAGGGCTACACCTTC

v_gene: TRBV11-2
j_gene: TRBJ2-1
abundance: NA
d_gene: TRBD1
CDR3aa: CASSQGAVEQFF
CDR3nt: TGTGCCAGCAGCCAGGGGGCGGTTGAGCAGTTCTTC

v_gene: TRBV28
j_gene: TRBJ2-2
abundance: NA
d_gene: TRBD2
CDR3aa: CASSGLAIFIGELFF
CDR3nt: TGTGCCAGCAGCGGACTAGCGATCTTTATCGGGGAGCTGTTTTTT

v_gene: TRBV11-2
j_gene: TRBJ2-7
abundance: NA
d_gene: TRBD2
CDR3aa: CASSLGPSTSGNHEQYF
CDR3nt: TGTGCCAGCAGCTTAGGCCCCTCTACTAGCGGGAACCACGAGCAGTACTTC

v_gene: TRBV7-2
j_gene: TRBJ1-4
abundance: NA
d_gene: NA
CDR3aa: CASSFRGNEKLFF
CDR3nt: TGTGCCAGCAGCTTCAGGGGAAATGAAAAACTGTTTTTT

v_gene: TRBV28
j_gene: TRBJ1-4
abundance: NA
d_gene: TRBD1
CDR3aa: CASRPGQPNEKLFF
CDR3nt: TGTGCCAGCAGGCCGGGACAGCCAAATGAAAAACTGTTTTTT

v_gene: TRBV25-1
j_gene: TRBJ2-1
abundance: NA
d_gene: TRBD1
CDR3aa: CASSAKMGQGVYNEQFF
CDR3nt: TGTGCCAGCAGTGCTAAAATGGGACAGGGGGTTTACAATGAGCAGTTCTTC

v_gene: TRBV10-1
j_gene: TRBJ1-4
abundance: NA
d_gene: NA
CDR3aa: CASSPAGGYGEKLFF
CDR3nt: TGCGCCAGCAGCCCTGCGGGGGGATATGGTGAAAAACTGTTTTTT

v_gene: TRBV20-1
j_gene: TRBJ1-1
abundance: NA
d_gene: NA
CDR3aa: CSARWVTEAFF
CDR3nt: TGCAGTGCTAGGTGGGTGACTGAAGCTTTCTTT

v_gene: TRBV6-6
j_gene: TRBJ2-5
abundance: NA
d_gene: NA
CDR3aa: CASRRAEGAGTQYF
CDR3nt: TGTGCCAGCAGGAGGGCGGAGGGCGCTGGGACCCAGTACTTC

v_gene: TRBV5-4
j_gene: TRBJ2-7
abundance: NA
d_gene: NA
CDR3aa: CASSFHSYEQYF
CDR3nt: TGTGCCAGCAGCTTTCACTCCTACGAGCAGTACTTC

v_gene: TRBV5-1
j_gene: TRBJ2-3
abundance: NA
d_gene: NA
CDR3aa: CASSYPTGLGGTDTQYF
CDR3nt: TGCGCCAGCAGCTACCCGACAGGGTTGGGGGGGACAGATACGCAGTATTTT

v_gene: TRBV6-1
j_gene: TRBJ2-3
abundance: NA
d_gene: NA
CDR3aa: CASSELFGGLTDTQYF
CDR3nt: TGTGCCAGCAGTGAACTTTTCGGGGGACTCACAGATACGCAGTATTTT

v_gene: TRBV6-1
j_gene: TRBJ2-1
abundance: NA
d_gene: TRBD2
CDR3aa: CASSEAERGYNEQFF
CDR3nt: TGTGCCAGCAGTGAAGCGGAGCGGGGTTACAATGAGCAGTTCTTC

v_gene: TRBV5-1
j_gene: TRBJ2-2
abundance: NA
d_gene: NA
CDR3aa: CASSLAGQINTGELFF
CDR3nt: TGCGCCAGCAGCTTGGCCGGTCAGATCAACACCGGGGAGCTGTTTTTT

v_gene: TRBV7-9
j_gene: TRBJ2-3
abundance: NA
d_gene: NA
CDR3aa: CASSSAGGWATQYF
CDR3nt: TGTGCCAGCAGCTCAGCTGGGGGGTGGGCTACGCAGTATTTT

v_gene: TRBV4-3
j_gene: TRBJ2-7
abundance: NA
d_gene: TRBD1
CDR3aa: CASSQWTGYAYEQYF
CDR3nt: TGCGCCAGCAGCCAATGGACAGGGTACGCCTACGAGCAGTACTTC

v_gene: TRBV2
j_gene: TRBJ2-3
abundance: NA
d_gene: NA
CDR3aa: CASSVTGTRGGTDTQYF
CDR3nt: TGTGCCAGCAGTGTTACCGGGACCCGAGGAGGGACAGATACGCAGTATTTT

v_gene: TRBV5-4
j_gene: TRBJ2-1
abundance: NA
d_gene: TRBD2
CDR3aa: CASSGRTSALIPNEQFF
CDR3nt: TGTGCCAGCAGCGGCAGGACTAGCGCCCTGATTCCCAATGAGCAGTTCTTC

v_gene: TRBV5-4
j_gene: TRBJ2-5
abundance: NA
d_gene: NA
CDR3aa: CASSLKTSWTETQYF
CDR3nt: TGTGCCAGCAGCTTAAAGACCTCCTGGACGGAGACCCAGTACTTC

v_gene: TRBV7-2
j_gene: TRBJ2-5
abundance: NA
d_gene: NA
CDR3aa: CASSLQGYQETQYF
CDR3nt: TGTGCCAGCAGCTTACAGGGTTATCAAGAGACCCAGTACTTC

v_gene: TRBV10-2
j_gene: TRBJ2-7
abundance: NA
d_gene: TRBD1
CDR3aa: CASSPPGQGATEQYF
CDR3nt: TGCGCCAGCAGTCCGCCGGGACAGGGGGCTACCGAGCAGTACTTC

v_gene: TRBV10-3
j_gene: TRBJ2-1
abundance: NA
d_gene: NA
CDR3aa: CAISGRAPFNEQFF
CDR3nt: TGTGCCATCAGTGGGCGGGCCCCATTCAATGAGCAGTTCTTC

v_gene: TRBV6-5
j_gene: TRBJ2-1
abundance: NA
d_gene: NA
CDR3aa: CASRLEGSLVIEQFF
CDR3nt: TGTGCCAGCAGATTAGAGGGATCGCTAGTTATTGAGCAGTTCTTC

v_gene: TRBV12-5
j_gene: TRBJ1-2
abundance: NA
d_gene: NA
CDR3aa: CASGSTQGYGYTF
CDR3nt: TGTGCTAGTGGTTCCACACAGGGATATGGCTACACCTTC